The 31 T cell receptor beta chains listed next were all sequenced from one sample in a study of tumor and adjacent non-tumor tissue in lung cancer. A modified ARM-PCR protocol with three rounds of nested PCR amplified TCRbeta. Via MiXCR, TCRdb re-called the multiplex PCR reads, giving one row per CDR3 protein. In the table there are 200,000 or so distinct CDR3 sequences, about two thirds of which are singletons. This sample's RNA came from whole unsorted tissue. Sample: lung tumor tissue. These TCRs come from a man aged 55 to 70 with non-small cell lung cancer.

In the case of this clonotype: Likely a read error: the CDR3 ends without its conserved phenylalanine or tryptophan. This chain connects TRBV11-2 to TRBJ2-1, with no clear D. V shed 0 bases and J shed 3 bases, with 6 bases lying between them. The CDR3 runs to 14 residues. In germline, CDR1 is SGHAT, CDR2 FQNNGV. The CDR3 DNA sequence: TGTGCCAGCAGCTTAGATCCGTACTACAATGAGCAGTTCTTA. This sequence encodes CASSLDPYYNEQFL.

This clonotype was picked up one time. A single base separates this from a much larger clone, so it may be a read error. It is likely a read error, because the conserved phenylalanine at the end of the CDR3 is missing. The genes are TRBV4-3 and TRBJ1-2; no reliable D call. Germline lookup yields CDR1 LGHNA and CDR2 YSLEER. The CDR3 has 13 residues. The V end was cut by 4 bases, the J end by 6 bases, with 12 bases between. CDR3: CASSRTRMDGYTI. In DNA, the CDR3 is TGCGCCAGCAGCCGAACAAGGATGGATGGCTACACCATC.

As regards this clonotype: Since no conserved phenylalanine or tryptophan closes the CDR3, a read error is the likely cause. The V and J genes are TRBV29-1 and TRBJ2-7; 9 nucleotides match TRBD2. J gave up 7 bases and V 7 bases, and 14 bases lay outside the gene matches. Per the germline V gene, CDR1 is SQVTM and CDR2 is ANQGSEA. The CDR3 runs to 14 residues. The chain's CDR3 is CSAPCVAGVDEQYL. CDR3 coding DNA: TGCAGCGCTCCCTGCGTAGCGGGGGTGGATGAGCAGTACTTG.

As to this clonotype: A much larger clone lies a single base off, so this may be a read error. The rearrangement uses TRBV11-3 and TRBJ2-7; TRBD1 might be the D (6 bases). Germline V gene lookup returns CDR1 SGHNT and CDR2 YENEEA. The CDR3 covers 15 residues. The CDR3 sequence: CASTQGPNVAYEHYF. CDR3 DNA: TGTGCCAGCACCCAGGGGCCCAACGTGGCCTACGAGCATTACTTC.

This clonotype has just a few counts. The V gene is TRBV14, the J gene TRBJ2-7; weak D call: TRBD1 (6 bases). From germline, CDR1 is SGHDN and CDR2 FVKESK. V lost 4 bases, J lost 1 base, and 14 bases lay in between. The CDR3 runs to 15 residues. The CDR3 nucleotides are TGTGCCAGCAGCCTTACAGGGCTAGAATCCTACGAGCAGTACTTC. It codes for CASSLTGLESYEQYF. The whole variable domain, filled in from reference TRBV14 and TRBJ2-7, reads EAGVTQFPSHSVIEKGQTVTLRCDPISGHDNLYWYRRVMGKEIKFLLHFVKESKQDESGMPNNRFLAERTGGTYSTLKVQPAELEDSGVYFCASSLTGLESYEQYFGPGTRLTVT.

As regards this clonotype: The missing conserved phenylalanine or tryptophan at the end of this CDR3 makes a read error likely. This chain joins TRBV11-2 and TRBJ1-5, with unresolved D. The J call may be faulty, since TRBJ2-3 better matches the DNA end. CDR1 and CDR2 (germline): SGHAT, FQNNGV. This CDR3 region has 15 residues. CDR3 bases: TGTGCCAGCAGCTTAGAAGGGAACAGCAATCAGCCCCAGTATTCT. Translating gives CASSLEGNSNQPQYS.

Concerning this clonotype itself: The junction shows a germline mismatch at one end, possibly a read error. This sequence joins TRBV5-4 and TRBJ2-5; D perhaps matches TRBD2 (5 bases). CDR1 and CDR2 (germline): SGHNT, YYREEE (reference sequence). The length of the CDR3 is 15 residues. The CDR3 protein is CANSPAEGLGETQYF. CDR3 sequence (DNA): TGTGCCAACAGCCCCGCCGAGGGATTAGGAGAGACCCAATACTTC.

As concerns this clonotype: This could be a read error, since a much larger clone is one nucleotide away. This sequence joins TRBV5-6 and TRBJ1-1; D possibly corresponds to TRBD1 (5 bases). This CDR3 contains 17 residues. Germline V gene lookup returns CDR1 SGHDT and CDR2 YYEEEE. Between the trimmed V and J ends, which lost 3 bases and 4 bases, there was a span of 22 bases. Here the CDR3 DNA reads TGTGCCAGCAGCTGGAACCCAGGGAGTCAATTGTTCACTGAAGCTTTCTTT. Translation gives CASSWNPGSQLFTEAFF. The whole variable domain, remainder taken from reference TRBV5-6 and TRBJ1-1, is DAGVTQSPTHLIKTRGQQVTLRCSPKSGHDTVSWYQQALGQGPQFIFQYYEEEERQRGNFPDRFSGHQFPNYSSELNVNALLLGDSALYLCASSWNPGSQLFTEAFFGQGTRLTVV.

CDR3 protein: CSTSLGPSGGQETQYF. In DNA, the CDR3 is TGCAGTACTTCACTAGGACCTAGCGGGGGGCAAGAGACCCAGTACTTC. This sequence joins TRBV20-1 and TRBJ2-5; 11 nucleotides align to TRBD2. This CDR3 is 16 amino acids long. Germline CDR1 is DFQATT and CDR2 is SNEGSKA (reference sequence). V trimming: 8 bases; J trimming: 2 bases; junction bases outside the gene matches: 13.

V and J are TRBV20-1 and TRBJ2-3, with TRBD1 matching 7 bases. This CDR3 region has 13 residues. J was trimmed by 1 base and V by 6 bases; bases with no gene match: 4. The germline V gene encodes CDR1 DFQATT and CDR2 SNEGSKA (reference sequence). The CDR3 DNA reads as TGCAGTGCCGGGACAGCTTGCACAGATACGCAGTATTTT. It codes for CSAGTACTDTQYF.

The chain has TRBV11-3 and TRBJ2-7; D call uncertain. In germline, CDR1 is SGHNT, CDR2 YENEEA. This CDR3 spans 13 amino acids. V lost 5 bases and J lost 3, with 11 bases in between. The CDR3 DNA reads TGTGCCAGCAGCGAGAGGCACATCTACGAGCAGTACTTC. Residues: CASSERHIYEQYF.

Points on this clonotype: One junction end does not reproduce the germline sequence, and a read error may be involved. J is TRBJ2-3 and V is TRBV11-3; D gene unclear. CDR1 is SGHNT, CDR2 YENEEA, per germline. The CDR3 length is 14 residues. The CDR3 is CASSRASLTDTKYF. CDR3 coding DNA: TGTGCCAGCAGTAGGGCGAGCCTCACAGATACGAAGTATTTT.

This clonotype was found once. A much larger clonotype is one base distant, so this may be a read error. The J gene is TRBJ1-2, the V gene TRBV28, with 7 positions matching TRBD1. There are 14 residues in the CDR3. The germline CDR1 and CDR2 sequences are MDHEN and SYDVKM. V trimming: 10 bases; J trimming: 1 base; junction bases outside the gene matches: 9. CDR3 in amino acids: CAISPGQFNYGYTF. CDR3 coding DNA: TGTGCCATCAGCCCGGGACAGTTTAACTATGGCTACACCTTC.

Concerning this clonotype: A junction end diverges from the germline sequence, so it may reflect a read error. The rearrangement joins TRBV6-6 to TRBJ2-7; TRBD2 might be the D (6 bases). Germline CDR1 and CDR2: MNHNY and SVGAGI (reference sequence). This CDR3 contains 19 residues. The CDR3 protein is CASSYLATPGQDYYYVQYF. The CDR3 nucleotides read TGTGCCAGCAGTTATCTAGCTACCCCGGGTCAGGACTACTACTACGTGCAGTACTTC.

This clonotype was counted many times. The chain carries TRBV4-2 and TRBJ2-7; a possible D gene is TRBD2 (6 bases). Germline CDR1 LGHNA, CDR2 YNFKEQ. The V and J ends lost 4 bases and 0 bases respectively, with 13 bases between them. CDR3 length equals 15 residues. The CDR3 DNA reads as TGTGCCAGCAGCCCTCCGGGACTGCACTCCTACGAGCAGTACTTC. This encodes CASSPPGLHSYEQYF.

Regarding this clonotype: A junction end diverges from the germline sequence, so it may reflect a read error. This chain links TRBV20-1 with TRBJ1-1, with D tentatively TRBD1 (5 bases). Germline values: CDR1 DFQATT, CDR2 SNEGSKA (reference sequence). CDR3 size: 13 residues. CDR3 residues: CSALGRVNNETFF. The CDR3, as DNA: TGCAGTGCGTTGGGACGGGTGAACAATGAAACTTTCTTT.

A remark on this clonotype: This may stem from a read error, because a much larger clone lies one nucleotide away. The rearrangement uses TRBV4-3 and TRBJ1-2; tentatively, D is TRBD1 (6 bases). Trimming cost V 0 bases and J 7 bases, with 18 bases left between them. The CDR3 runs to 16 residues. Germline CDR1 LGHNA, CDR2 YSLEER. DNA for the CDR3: TGCGCCAGCAGCCAAGATCACGGCAGGGGTGCAACTGGCTACACCTTC. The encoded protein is CASSQDHGRGATGYTF.

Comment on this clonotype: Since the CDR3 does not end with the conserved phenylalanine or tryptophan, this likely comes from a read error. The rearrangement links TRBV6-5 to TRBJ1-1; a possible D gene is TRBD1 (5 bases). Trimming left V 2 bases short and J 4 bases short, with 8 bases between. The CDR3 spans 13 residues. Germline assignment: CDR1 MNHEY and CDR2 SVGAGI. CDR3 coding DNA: TGTGCCAGCAGTTACAGGGGAGGCACTGAAGCTTTCCTT. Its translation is CASSYRGGTEAFL.

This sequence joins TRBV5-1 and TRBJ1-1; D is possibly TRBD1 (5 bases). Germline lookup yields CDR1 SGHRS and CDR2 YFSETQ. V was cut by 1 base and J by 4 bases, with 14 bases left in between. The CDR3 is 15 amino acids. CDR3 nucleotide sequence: TGCGCCAGCAGCTTGCAGGGCCTTCAGCCCACTGAAGCTTTCTTT. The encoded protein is CASSLQGLQPTEAFF.

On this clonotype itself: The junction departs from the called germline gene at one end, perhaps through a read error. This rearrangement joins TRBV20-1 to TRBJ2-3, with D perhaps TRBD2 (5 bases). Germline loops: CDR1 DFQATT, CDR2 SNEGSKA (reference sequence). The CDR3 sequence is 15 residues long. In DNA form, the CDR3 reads TGCAGTGCTACCCCTGGCAGTGGGGAGTTAGATACGCAATATTTT. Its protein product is CSATPGSGELDTQYF.

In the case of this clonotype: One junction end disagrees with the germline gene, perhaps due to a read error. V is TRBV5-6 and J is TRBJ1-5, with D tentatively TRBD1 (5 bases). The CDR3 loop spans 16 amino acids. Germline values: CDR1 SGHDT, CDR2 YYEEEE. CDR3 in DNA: TGTACCAGTAGCTTCGGGACTACCGTTAGTAATCAGCCCCAGCATTTT. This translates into CTSSFGTTVSNQPQHF.

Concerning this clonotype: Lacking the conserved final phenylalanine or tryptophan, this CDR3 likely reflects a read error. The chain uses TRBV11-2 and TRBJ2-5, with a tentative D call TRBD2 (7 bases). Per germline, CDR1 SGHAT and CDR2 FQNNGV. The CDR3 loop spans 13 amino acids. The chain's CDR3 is CANSLGGGETQYL. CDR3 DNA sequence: TGTGCCAACAGCTTAGGGGGGGGCGAGACCCAGTACCTC.

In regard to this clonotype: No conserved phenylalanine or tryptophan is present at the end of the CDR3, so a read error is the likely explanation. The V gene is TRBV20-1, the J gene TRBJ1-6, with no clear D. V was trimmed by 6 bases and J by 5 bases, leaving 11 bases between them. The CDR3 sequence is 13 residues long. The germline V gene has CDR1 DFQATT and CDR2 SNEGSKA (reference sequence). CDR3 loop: CSALPGHNSPLHV. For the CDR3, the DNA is TGCAGTGCCCTGCCGGGCCATAATTCACCCCTCCACGTT.

The CDR3 sequence: CASSLGGTHGADEQFF. Here the CDR3 DNA reads TGCGCCAGCAGCTTGGGTGGGACCCACGGGGCGGATGAGCAGTTCTTC. The chain joins TRBV5-1 to TRBJ2-1; D may be TRBD1 or TRBD2 (5 bases each). The CDR3 is 16 amino acids. Germline assignment: CDR1 SGHRS and CDR2 YFSETQ. Trimming took 0 bases from V and 8 from J, leaving 18 bases between them.

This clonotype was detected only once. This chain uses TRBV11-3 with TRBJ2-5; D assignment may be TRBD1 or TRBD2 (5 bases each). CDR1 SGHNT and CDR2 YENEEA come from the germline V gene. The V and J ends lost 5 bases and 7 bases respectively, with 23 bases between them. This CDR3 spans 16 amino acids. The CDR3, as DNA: TGTGCCAGCAGCATGTCGACAGTGGGTGGAGGAGTGACCCAGTACTTC. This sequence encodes CASSMSTVGGGVTQYF.

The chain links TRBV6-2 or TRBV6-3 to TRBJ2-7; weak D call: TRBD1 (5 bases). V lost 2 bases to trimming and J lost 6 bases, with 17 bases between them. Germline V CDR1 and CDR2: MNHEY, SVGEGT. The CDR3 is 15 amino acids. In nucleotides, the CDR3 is TGTGCCAGCAGTTACGATCTGCCAGGGTTCGGCGAGCAGTACTTC. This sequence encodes CASSYDLPGFGEQYF.

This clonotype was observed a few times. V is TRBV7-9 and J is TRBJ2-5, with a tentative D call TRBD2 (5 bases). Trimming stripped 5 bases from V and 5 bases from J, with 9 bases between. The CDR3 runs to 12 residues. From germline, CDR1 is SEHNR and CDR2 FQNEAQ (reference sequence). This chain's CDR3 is CASSPSGETQYF. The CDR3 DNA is TGTGCCAGCAGCCCATCGGGGGAGACCCAGTACTTC.

The CDR3 loop is CASRERGGYYGYTF. CDR3 bases: TGTGCCAGCAGGGAACGGGGTGGTTACTATGGCTACACCTTC. The chain recombines TRBV6-1 with TRBJ1-2; no firm D call. Deletions cut 6 bases from V and 3 bases from J, with 14 bases between. CDR1 is MNHNS and CDR2 is SASEGT in the germline V gene. This CDR3 has 14 amino acids.

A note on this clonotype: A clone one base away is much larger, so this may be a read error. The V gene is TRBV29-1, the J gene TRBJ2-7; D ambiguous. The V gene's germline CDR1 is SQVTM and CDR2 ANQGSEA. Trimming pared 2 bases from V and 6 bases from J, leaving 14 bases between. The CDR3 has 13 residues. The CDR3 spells CSVESEWRSEQYF. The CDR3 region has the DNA TGCAGCGTTGAATCAGAGTGGAGAAGCGAGCAGTACTTC.

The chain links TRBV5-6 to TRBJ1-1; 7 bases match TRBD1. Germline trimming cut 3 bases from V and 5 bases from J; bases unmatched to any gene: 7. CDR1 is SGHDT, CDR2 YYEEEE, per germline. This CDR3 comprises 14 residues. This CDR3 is CASSWGQFGTEAFF. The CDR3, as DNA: TGTGCCAGCAGCTGGGGACAGTTTGGGACTGAAGCTTTCTTT.

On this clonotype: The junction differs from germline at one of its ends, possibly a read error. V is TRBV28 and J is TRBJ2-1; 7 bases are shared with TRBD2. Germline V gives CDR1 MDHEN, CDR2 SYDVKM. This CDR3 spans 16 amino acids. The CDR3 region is CASSPGGAGSYNDQFF. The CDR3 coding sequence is TGTGCCAGCAGTCCCGGAGGAGCGGGGAGTTACAATGACCAGTTCTTC.